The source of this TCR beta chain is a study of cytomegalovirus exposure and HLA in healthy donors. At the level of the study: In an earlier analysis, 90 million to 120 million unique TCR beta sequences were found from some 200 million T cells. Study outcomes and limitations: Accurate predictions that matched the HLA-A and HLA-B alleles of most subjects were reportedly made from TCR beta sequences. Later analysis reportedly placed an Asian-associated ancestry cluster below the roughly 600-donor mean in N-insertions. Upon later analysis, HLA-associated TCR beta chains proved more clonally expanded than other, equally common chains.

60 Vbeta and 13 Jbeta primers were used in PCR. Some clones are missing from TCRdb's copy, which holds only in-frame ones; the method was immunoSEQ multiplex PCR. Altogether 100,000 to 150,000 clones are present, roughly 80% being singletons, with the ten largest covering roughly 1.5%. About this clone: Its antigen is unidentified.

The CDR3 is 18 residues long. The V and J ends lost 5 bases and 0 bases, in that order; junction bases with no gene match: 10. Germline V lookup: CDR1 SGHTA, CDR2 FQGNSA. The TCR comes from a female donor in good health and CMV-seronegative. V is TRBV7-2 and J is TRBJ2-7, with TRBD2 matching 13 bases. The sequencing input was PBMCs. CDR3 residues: CASSTRTSGSGSSYEQYF. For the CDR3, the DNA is TGTGCCAGCAGCACCCGGACTAGCGGGAGTGGGAGCTCCTACGAGCAGTACTTC.